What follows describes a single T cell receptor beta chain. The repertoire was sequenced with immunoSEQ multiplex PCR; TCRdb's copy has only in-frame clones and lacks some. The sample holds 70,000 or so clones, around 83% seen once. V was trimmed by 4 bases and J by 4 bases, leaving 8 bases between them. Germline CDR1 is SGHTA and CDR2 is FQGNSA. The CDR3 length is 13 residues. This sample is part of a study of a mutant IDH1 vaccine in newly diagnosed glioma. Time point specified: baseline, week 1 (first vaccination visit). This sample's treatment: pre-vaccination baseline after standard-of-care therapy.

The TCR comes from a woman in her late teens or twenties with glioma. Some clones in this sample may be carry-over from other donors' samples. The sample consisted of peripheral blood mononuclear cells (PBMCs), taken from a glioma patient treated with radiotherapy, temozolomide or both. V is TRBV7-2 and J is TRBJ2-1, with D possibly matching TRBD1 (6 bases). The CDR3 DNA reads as TGTGCCAGCAGCTGGACAGTTTACAATGAGCAGTTCTTC. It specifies CASSWTVYNEQFF.